These 22 T cell receptor beta chains were sequenced from one sample in a study of T cell responses to AZD1222 COVID-19 vaccine (dated by TCRdb to about 2021). Interpreted using the paper, the time point label stands for: baseline before first vaccination. The library was prepared using the immunoSEQ multiplex PCR assay. TCRdb limited this immuneACCESS table to in-frame rearrangements with V and J called. A share of clones is missing; checked studies link under half to unresolved V genes, and the rest is unexplained. This sample lists 150,000 or so clones; approximately 94% were detected once. The top ten clones comprise 1.9% of the sample. The specimen was peripheral blood, collected on day 0 of AZD1222 vaccination. Receptors originate from an adult in good health.

The chain carries TRBV11-2 and TRBJ2-7, with D maybe TRBD1 (7 bases). V was trimmed by 2 bases and J by 0 bases, leaving 17 bases between them. The germline gives CDR1 SGHAT, CDR2 FQNNGV. The length of the CDR3 is 17 residues. The CDR3 sequence is CASSLRAGGSFSYEQYF. The CDR3 bases are TGTGCCAGCAGCTTAAGGGCAGGGGGGAGCTTCTCCTACGAGCAGTACTTC.

The rearrangement joins TRBV7-6 to TRBJ1-5; D is undetermined. Germline V gives CDR1 SGHVS, CDR2 FNYEAQ. V shed 5 bases and J shed 5 bases, with 10 bases lying between them. The CDR3 sequence is 13 residues long. Written as DNA, the CDR3 is TGTGCCAGCAGCAAAGACGGTGATCAGCCCCAGCATTTT. Amino acids: CASSKDGDQPQHF.

This clone was counted once. J is TRBJ2-7 and V is TRBV5-6, with TRBD2 identical over 9 bases. Per the germline V gene, CDR1 is SGHDT and CDR2 is YYEEEE. The length of the CDR3 is 15 residues. Unmatched junction bases numbered 5, after V lost 4 bases and J lost 0 bases. The CDR3 nucleotides read TGTGCCAGCAGCCCCGGGACTAGCTTCTCCTACGAGCAGTACTTC. Its protein is CASSPGTSFSYEQYF.

The gene calls are TRBV18 and TRBJ2-7; TRBD2 matches 13 bases. CDR1 and CDR2 from the germline V gene are KGHSH and LQKENI. The V gene end was trimmed by 5 bases and the J gene end by 6 bases; junction bases not matched to a gene: 13. CDR3 length: 17 amino acids. This chain's CDR3 is CASSNLGTSGTPGEQYF. The CDR3 DNA reads as TGTGCCAGCTCAAACCTTGGGACTAGCGGGACCCCGGGCGAGCAGTACTTC.

The V and J genes are TRBV19 and TRBJ1-5; D gene unclear. This CDR3 spans 13 amino acids. Trimming cost V 9 bases and J 3 bases, with 12 bases left between them. Germline CDR1 LNHDA, CDR2 SQIVND (reference sequence). The CDR3 sequence is CASGWGNNQPQHF. The DNA of the CDR3 is TGTGCCAGCGGATGGGGAAACAATCAGCCCCAGCATTTT.

This chain uses TRBV2 with TRBJ1-6; no firm D call. Trimming cost V 5 bases and J 9 bases, with 8 bases left between them. This CDR3 is built from 12 residues. Germline values: CDR1 SNHLY, CDR2 FYNNEI. CDR3 nucleotide sequence: TGTGCCAGCAGTAAACGGAGTTCACCCCTCCACTTT. Amino acid sequence: CASSKRSSPLHF. Variable domain in full (rest from reference TRBV2 and TRBJ1-6): EPEVTQTPSHQVTQMGQEVILRCVPISNHLYFYWYRQILGQKVEFLVSFYNNEISEKSEIFDDQFSVERPDGSNFTLKIRSTKLEDSAMYFCASSKRSSPLHFGNGTRLTVT.

With respect to this clone: The germline gene is not matched at one end of the junction; a read error may be the cause. V usage is TRBV6-5 and J usage is TRBJ1-6, with D unclear. This CDR3 is built from 14 residues. Per germline, CDR1 MNHEY and CDR2 SVGAGI. The CDR3 sequence: CASRSYMGNSPLHF. The CDR3 bases are TGTGCCAGCAGGAGTTATATGGGAAATTCACCTCTCCACTTT.

This clone was observed a single time. Within the sample, other DNA sequences also encode this same CDR3. V is TRBV19 and J is TRBJ2-3; the D call may be TRBD1 or TRBD2 (7 bases each). Germline V gene data show CDR1 as LNHDA and CDR2 as SQIVND (reference sequence). The V end lost 10 bases, the J end lost 1 base, and 15 bases lay between the germline ends. The length of the CDR3 is 14 residues. As DNA, the CDR3 is TGTGCCACTCAGGGGGGGGGACGCACAGATACGCAGTATTTT. This codes for CATQGGGRTDTQYF.

The genes are TRBV6-5 and TRBJ1-5; D may be TRBD1 (5 bases). Germline V CDR1 and CDR2: MNHEY, SVGAGI. The CDR3 runs to 14 residues. Trimming cost V 7 bases and J 1 base, with 11 bases left between them. The CDR3 here is CASTPDKSNQPQHF. The CDR3 DNA sequence: TGTGCCAGCACCCCGGACAAAAGCAATCAGCCCCAGCATTTT.

The V call is TRBV11-3, the J call TRBJ2-2, with D unresolved. The CDR3 has 14 residues. Trimming shortened V by 3 bases and J by 4 bases, and 9 bases separated the two germline ends. Germline loops: CDR1 SGHNT, CDR2 YENEEA. CDR3: CASSFATPTGELFF. The CDR3 nucleotides read TGTGCCAGCAGCTTCGCTACCCCCACCGGGGAGCTGTTTTTT. Using reference TRBV11-3 and TRBJ2-2 for the parts outside the CDR3, the full variable domain is EAGVVQSPRYKIIEKKQPVAFWCNPISGHNTLYWYLQNLGQGPELLIRYENEEAVDDSQLPKDRFSAERLKGVDSTLKIQPAELGDSAVYLCASSFATPTGELFFGEGSRLTVL.

The chain employs TRBV11-3 and TRBJ2-3; TRBD1 aligns across 8 bases. Trimming removed 5 bases from V and 3 bases from J; junction bases left unmatched: 4. The CDR3 runs to 14 residues. Germline V gives CDR1 SGHNT, CDR2 YENEEA. DNA for the CDR3: TGTGCCAGCAGCGAAGGACAGGGAACAGATACGCAGTATTTT. It yields the protein CASSEGQGTDTQYF.

The V and J genes are TRBV4-1 and TRBJ1-1; TRBD1 is a possible D gene (5 bases). The CDR3 consists of 13 residues. Germline V lookup: CDR1 MGHRA, CDR2 YSYEKL. With 3 bases removed from V and 1 base from J, the gap between germline ends came to 6 bases. The CDR3, as DNA: TGCGCCAGCAGCCATCAGGGGAACACTGAAGCTTTCTTT. Translating gives CASSHQGNTEAFF.

About this clone itself: At one of its ends the junction is not consistent with the germline gene, which may arise from a read error. This chain uses TRBV3-1 (or the pseudogene TRBV3-2) with TRBJ1-1; the D is unclear. Germline V gives CDR1 LGHDT, CDR2 YNNKEL (reference sequence). CDR3 length equals 11 residues. The CDR3 DNA sequence: TGTGCCAGCAGCCAACGGTCAGTCAGATCCTTT. It is translated as CASSQRSVRSF.

The V call is TRBV7-9, the J call TRBJ1-4; D gene uncertain. The CDR3 is 11 amino acids. The germline CDR1 and CDR2 sequences are SEHNR and FQNEAQ (reference sequence). V was shortened by 3 bases and J by 4 bases, with 0 bases between the two germline ends. As DNA, the CDR3 is TGTGCCAGCAGCTTTAATGAAAAACTGTTTTTT. Its translation is CASSFNEKLFF.

The chain couples TRBV4-2 to TRBJ2-3; 8 positions agree with TRBD2. The CDR3 runs to 16 residues. Germline V gene lookup returns CDR1 LGHNA and CDR2 YNFKEQ. The J segment lost 0 bases and the V segment lost 1 base, leaving 3 bases of the junction unmatched. Here the CDR3 DNA reads TGTGCCAGCAGCCAAGCCGGGGGGGCAAGCACAGATACGCAGTATTTT. Translated: CASSQAGGASTDTQYF.

This chain uses TRBV18 with TRBJ1-1, with unresolved D. CDR3 length: 15 amino acids. V lost 3 bases to trimming and J lost 6 bases, with 17 bases between them. Germline lookup yields CDR1 KGHSH and CDR2 LQKENI. CDR3: CASSPPLDEGAEAFF. The CDR3 DNA reads as TGTGCCAGCTCACCCCCTTTAGACGAGGGCGCTGAAGCTTTCTTT.

This rearrangement joins TRBV20-1 to TRBJ2-5; 8 nucleotides agree with TRBD2. Germline CDR1 and CDR2: DFQATT and SNEGSKA (reference sequence). The J segment lost 2 bases and the V segment lost 3 bases, leaving 5 bases of the junction unmatched. The CDR3 spans 14 residues. For the CDR3, the DNA is TGCAGTGCTAGTCTAGCGGGCACACAAGAGACCCAGTACTTC. Its protein is CSASLAGTQETQYF.

The rearrangement links TRBV21-1 to TRBJ2-3; the table gives TRBD1 as D, unverified against the DNA. TRBV21-1 is labeled a pseudogene. CDR3 length: 16 residues. This CDR3 reads CASSKAGLTSTDTQYF. DNA of the CDR3: TGTGCCAGCAGCAAAGCTGGGCTTACGAGCACAGATACGCAGTATTTT.

The chain couples TRBV3-1 (or the pseudogene TRBV3-2) to TRBJ2-3; 9 bases are shared with TRBD2. CDR3 length equals 16 residues. The V segment lost 5 bases and the J segment 2 bases; nucleotides outside the gene matches: 8. The germline gives CDR1 LGHDT, CDR2 YNNKEL (reference sequence). CDR3 sequence (DNA): TGTGCCAGCAGCAAATCTAGCGGGGAAGTCACAGATACGCAGTATTTT. The encoded protein is CASSKSSGEVTDTQYF.

The rearrangement uses TRBV9 and TRBJ2-3; D not resolved. Trimming took 0 bases from V and 9 from J, leaving 11 bases between them. This CDR3 comprises 13 residues. The germline V gene has CDR1 SGDLS and CDR2 YYNGEE. The CDR3 DNA reads TGTGCCAGCAGCGTAGAGAAGAGTAGGACGCAGTATTTT. It encodes CASSVEKSRTQYF. Variable domain in full (rest from reference TRBV9 and TRBJ2-3): DSGVTQTPKHLITATGQRVTLRCSPRSGDLSVYWYQQSLDQGLQFLIQYYNGEERAKGNILERFSAQQFPDLHSELNLSSLELGDSALYFCASSVEKSRTQYFGPGTRLTVL.

Here the CDR3 reads CASSREPLPNEKLFF. The CDR3 bases are TGTGCCAGCAGCAGGGAACCCCTTCCTAATGAAAAACTGTTTTTT. The chain links TRBV7-2 to TRBJ1-4; D gene uncertain. The CDR3 runs to 15 residues. Trimming took 5 bases from V and 3 from J, leaving 13 bases between them. Germline V CDR1 and CDR2: SGHTA, FQGNSA.

This chain uses TRBV5-1 with TRBJ2-5, with D perhaps matching TRBD1 or TRBD2 (5 bases each). This CDR3 spans 14 amino acids. The V gene's germline CDR1 is SGHRS and CDR2 YFSETQ. V was shortened by 0 bases and J by 4 bases, with 10 bases between the two germline ends. CDR3 sequence: CASSLGGDGETQYF. The CDR3 nucleotides are TGCGCCAGCAGCTTGGGAGGGGATGGAGAGACCCAGTACTTC.